A selection of T cell receptor beta chains follows, all from one sample in a study of spatial heterogeneity in lung cancer. Each CDR3 protein gets one entry after TCRdb re-called the 5' RACE reads with MiXCR. Among approximately 52,000 distinct CDR3 sequences listed, roughly 5% were seen once. Specimen: PBMCs, collected at surgery. The receptors shown here come from a male donor with early-stage non-small cell lung cancer. Both conserved end residues are part of each CDR3. The D gene is left open where the match is weak. Expanded clones are given a class, and other clones once, few, many or no size at all.

clone_size	j_call	d_call	v_call	cdr3_nt	cdr3_aa
NA	TRBJ2-1	NA	TRBV20-1	TGCAGTGCTAGAGCCCTGGGAGCAAGCTCCTACAATGAGCAGTTCTTC	CSARALGASSYNEQFF
NA	TRBJ2-7	NA	TRBV18	TGTGCCAGCTCACCGGAAGGGAACGAGCAGTACTTC	CASSPEGNEQYF
many	TRBJ2-7	NA	TRBV15	TGTGCCACCAGCAGAGATCGGGGGAACTATGTGTACGAGCAGTACTTC	CATSRDRGNYVYEQYF
many	TRBJ2-1	TRBD1	TRBV19	TGTGCCAGTGGGGACAGGCGTACCTACAATGAGCAGTTCTTC	CASGDRRTYNEQFF
NA	TRBJ2-7	NA	TRBV20-1	TGCGGTGCTAGTGGGGTAGACTACGGGCAGTACTTC	CGASGVDYGQYF
many	TRBJ1-2	NA	TRBV19	TGTGCCAGTAGTCCGTCGCGGACGGCTAACTATGGCTACACCTTC	CASSPSRTANYGYTF
many	TRBJ2-1	NA	TRBV20-1	TGCAGTGCTAGAGATTGGACGGACTACAATGAGCAGTTCTTC	CSARDWTDYNEQFF
NA	TRBJ2-3	NA	TRBV20-1	TGCAGTGCTAGAGATTCGGACTCCTCCGGGGCAGATACGCAGTATTTT	CSARDSDSSGADTQYF
NA	TRBJ2-3	TRBD1	TRBV12-3/TRBV12-4	TGTGCCAGCAGGAGACAGGGGGCTAGCACAGATACGCAGTATTTT	CASRRQGASTDTQYF
many	TRBJ2-3	TRBD1	TRBV5-1	TGCGCCAGCAGCCTAGATACAGGGGCCGATACGCAGTATTTT	CASSLDTGADTQYF
many	TRBJ2-3	NA	TRBV30	TGTGCCTGCCTTCGTAGCGGACGCCCCACAGATACGCAGTATTTT	CACLRSGRPTDTQYF
many	TRBJ1-1	NA	TRBV5-1	TGCGCCAGCAGCTTGGAAGGGGCCATGAACACTGAAGCTTTCTTT	CASSLEGAMNTEAFF
many	TRBJ2-1	TRBD2	TRBV11-3	TGTGCCAGCAGCTCAGTTACTAGCGGGACCTACAATGAGCAGTTCTTC	CASSSVTSGTYNEQFF
many	TRBJ2-7	TRBD1	TRBV29-1	TGCAGCGCCCAAGGGACAGCCTCCTACGAGCAGTACTTC	CSAQGTASYEQYF
many	TRBJ2-1	NA	TRBV19	TGTGCCAGCGAGGGGAGGGGGCTCATCGATGAGCAGTTCTTC	CASEGRGLIDEQFF
many	TRBJ2-3	NA	TRBV20-1	TGCAGTGCTACCCCCGGGATGGGGGGCACAGATACGCAGTATTTT	CSATPGMGGTDTQYF
many	TRBJ1-2	NA	TRBV10-3	TGTGCCATCAGTTTTGCAGGGCAGGGATTTGGCTACACCTTC	CAISFAGQGFGYTF
many	TRBJ2-1	NA	TRBV5-1	TGCGCCAGCAGCTTGGCCAGGGTTGGTGAGCAGTTCTTC	CASSLARVGEQFF
many	TRBJ2-7	TRBD2	TRBV9	TGTGCCAGCAGCGGCCGGGACTACTACGAGCAGTACTTC	CASSGRDYYEQYF
many	TRBJ2-2	NA	TRBV7-2	TGTGCCAGCATCACGGCCCCAAGCGTTTCCAACACCGGGGAGCTGTTTTTT	CASITAPSVSNTGELFF
many	TRBJ2-5	NA	TRBV4-1	TGCGCCAGCAGCCAATCTATAGTGGGTGGCCAAGAGACCCAGTACTTC	CASSQSIVGGQETQYF
NA	TRBJ2-3	TRBD2	TRBV11-3	TGTGCCAGCAGCCCCCTAGCGGGAGGACCTAGCACAGATACGCAGTATTTT	CASSPLAGGPSTDTQYF
many	TRBJ1-1	NA	TRBV20-1	TGCAGTGCTAGGAGTCGGGGAATGAACACTGAAGCTTTCTTT	CSARSRGMNTEAFF
few	TRBJ2-2	TRBD2	TRBV7-9	TGTGCCAGCATCCCGGGACTAGCGGGAGGGGACACCGGGGAGCTGTTTTTT	CASIPGLAGGDTGELFF
many	TRBJ2-6	NA	TRBV6-2/TRBV6-3	TGTGCCAGCAGTTACTCTGTGTGGCGGGCCAACGTCCTGACTTTC	CASSYSVWRANVLTF
many	TRBJ2-3	TRBD2	TRBV10-3	TGTGCCATCAGCCCGACTAGCGTCAAGGGAGATACGCAGTATTTT	CAISPTSVKGDTQYF
many	TRBJ2-3	TRBD2	TRBV2	TGTGCCAGCAGTTCCGGGACTAGCGGGACCACAGATACGCAGTATTTT	CASSSGTSGTTDTQYF
many	TRBJ1-2	TRBD1	TRBV3-1	TGTGCCAGCAGCCAACAAATGACAGGGGGAAGCTACACCTTC	CASSQQMTGGSYTF
many	TRBJ1-2	NA	TRBV30	TGTGCCTGGAGTGTCAACAGGGAGAATGGCTACACCTTC	CAWSVNRENGYTF
NA	TRBJ2-7	NA	TRBV6-5	TGTGCCAGCAGTTCCGAGGGCACCTCCTACGAGCAGTACTTC	CASSSEGTSYEQYF
many	TRBJ2-7	NA	TRBV27	TGTGCCAGCAGTTTAGGGCGCCCCTACGAGCAGTACTTC	CASSLGRPYEQYF
many	TRBJ1-4	NA	TRBV27	TGTGCCAGCAGTCGAGGCGGGGATGAAAAACTGTTTTTT	CASSRGGDEKLFF
many	TRBJ2-7	NA	TRBV20-1	TGCAGTGCTAAGTGGACAGCTGACGAGCAGTACTTC	CSAKWTADEQYF
many	TRBJ2-1	NA	TRBV6-5	TGTGCCAGCAGTTCCCGAGTGAACAATGAGCAGTTCTTC	CASSSRVNNEQFF
many	TRBJ2-3	NA	TRBV7-9	TGTGCCAGCAGCCGACCGTTCCGCTCAGATACGCAGTATTTT	CASSRPFRSDTQYF
NA	TRBJ1-1	NA	TRBV7-3	TGTGCCAGCAGTCCGGGGGCGCGCACTGAAGCTTTCTTT	CASSPGARTEAFF
many	TRBJ2-1	NA	TRBV11-3	TGTGCCAGTTCTCGACAGGGACTTACCGATGAGCAGTTCTTC	CASSRQGLTDEQFF
many	TRBJ1-4	NA	TRBV7-3	TGTGCCAGCAGCCAGGGATCTAATGAAAAACTGTTTTTT	CASSQGSNEKLFF
many	TRBJ2-1	NA	TRBV5-6	TGTGCCAGCAGCTGGGGCAGTAGGGATGAGCAGTTCTTC	CASSWGSRDEQFF
many	TRBJ1-6	NA	TRBV6-5	TGTGCCAGCACGGGCAGGGGATCACCCCTCCACTTT	CASTGRGSPLHF
many	TRBJ2-1	NA	TRBV4-3	TGCGCCAGCAGCCAAGATTGGGTGACCGCCTACAATGAGCAGTTCTTC	CASSQDWVTAYNEQFF
NA	TRBJ2-7	TRBD2	TRBV27	TGTGCCAGCAGTTTAGTACCAGCGGGAGGGTCGCCTAGCTCCTACGAGCAGTACTTC	CASSLVPAGGSPSSYEQYF
many	TRBJ1-2	NA	TRBV27	TGTGCCAGCAGTCCGACATTTTTCTATGGCTACACCTTC	CASSPTFFYGYTF
many	TRBJ1-1	TRBD1	TRBV6-6	TGTGCCAGCAGTGGGGGACAGGGGGAGACTGAAGCTTTCTTT	CASSGGQGETEAFF
many	TRBJ2-1	TRBD1	TRBV7-9	TGTGCCAGCAGCGGGACAGCTGAGCAGTTCTTC	CASSGTAEQFF
many	TRBJ2-2	NA	TRBV27	TGTGCCAGCAGTTTGGGATCCACCCGGGAGCTGTTTTTT	CASSLGSTRELFF
many	TRBJ2-1	TRBD2	TRBV5-6	TGTGCCAGCAGCTCCCTTAGCGGGAGGGATTACAATGAGCAGTTCTTC	CASSSLSGRDYNEQFF
many	TRBJ2-5	NA	TRBV5-4	TGTGCCAGCAGCCTTGGGTTTAGCGGACTCCAAGAGACCCAGTACTTC	CASSLGFSGLQETQYF
NA	TRBJ2-3	TRBD2	TRBV5-4	TGTGCCAGCAGCTTCGCTCTCAGCGGGACGGACACAGATACGCAGTATTTT	CASSFALSGTDTDTQYF
NA	TRBJ2-4	TRBD1	TRBV5-4	TGTGCCAGCAGTCAGCGGGGACAGGGGCTCAAAAACATTCAGTACTTC	CASSQRGQGLKNIQYF
few	TRBJ1-5	NA	TRBV7-2	TGTGCCAGCAGCCCTCTCAGTAGCAATCATCCCCAGCATTTT	CASSPLSSNHPQHF
many	TRBJ2-5	TRBD2	TRBV7-2	TGTGCCAGCAGCCAAATAGCGGGAGGGTTGACGGAGACCCAGTACTTC	CASSQIAGGLTETQYF
many	TRBJ2-5	TRBD2	TRBV4-3	TGCGCCAGCAGCCAAACTAGCGGGAGGGAGACCCAGTACTTC	CASSQTSGRETQYF
many	TRBJ1-1	TRBD1	TRBV6-5	TGTGCCAGCAGTTACATCCGGGACAGGGGCACGAACACTGAAGCTTTCTTT	CASSYIRDRGTNTEAFF
many	TRBJ2-3	NA	TRBV30	TGTGCCTGGACCGGCACAGGTTACCCTAGCACAGATACGCAGTATTTT	CAWTGTGYPSTDTQYF
many	TRBJ1-1	NA	TRBV5-1	TGCGCCAGCACCCGAGGGGGGAGGAACACTGAAGCTTTCTTT	CASTRGGRNTEAFF
few	TRBJ1-1	NA	TRBV6-5	TGTGCCAGCAGTTCCCACGGGAGCACTGAAGCTTTCTTT	CASSSHGSTEAFF
many	TRBJ2-7	NA	TRBV20-1	TGCAGTGCTAGAGATAAACGGGACGCCTTAGGGCAGTACTTC	CSARDKRDALGQYF
many	TRBJ1-4	NA	TRBV3-1	TGTGCCAGCAGCCAAGATTATGCAGAGGAAAAACTGTTTTTT	CASSQDYAEEKLFF